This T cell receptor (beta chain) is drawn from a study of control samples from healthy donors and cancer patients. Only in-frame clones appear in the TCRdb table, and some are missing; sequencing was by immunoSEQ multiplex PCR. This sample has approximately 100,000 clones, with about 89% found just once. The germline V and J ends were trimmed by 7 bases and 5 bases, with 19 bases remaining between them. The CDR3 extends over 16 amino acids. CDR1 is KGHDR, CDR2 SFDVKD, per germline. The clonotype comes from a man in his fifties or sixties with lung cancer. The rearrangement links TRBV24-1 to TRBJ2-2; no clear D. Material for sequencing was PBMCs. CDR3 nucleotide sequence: TGTGCCACCAGAGGCAACAGCCACTTAGGAACCGGGGAGCTGTTTTTT. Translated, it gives CATRGNSHLGTGELFF.